The 9 T cell receptor beta chains below all came from one sample that was sequenced in a study of T cells expressing NK-cell markers. TCRdb re-called the 5' RACE reads, yielding one record per CDR3 amino acid sequence without DNA. The sample table includes hundreds of thousands of distinct CDR3 sequences. Sequencing was performed on blood T cells: a sorted CD56 or NKG2C T cell subset, CD4+ or CD8+ T cells, or bulk PBMC T cells (not recorded which). These receptors were obtained from a man aged 18-75 years in good health.

The chain links TRBV20-1 to TRBJ2-1; TCRdb reports TRBD1, a call that lacks DNA to check it against. Germline V CDR1 and CDR2: DFQATT, SNEGSKA (reference sequence). This CDR3 is built from 15 residues. This CDR3 reads CSARTGGGRHNEQFF.

The CDR3 loop reads CASKRLTTGELFF. The chain is built from TRBV7-2 and TRBJ2-2. There are 13 residues in the CDR3. Germline V gene lookup returns CDR1 SGHTA and CDR2 FQGNSA.

The rearrangement links TRBV5-6 to TRBJ1-1; TCRdb calls TRBD1, which cannot be checked without DNA. The CDR3 covers 16 residues. The germline gives CDR1 SGHDT, CDR2 YYEEEE. The CDR3 region is CASSLPRTGMNTEAFF.

This rearrangement joins TRBV2 to TRBJ1-5; the TCRdb D gene call, TRBD1, has no DNA to confirm it. The CDR3 loop spans 12 amino acids. The V gene's germline CDR1 is SNHLY and CDR2 FYNNEI. The CDR3 loop is CASSERGTVLHF.

CDR3 residues: CASNNEGPGTAKNIQYF. J is TRBJ2-4 and V is TRBV28; TCRdb's D gene call, TRBD2, goes unchecked for lack of DNA. Germline loops: CDR1 MDHEN, CDR2 SYDVKM. The CDR3 has 17 amino acids.

The chain employs TRBV2 and TRBJ1-2; with no DNA, the TCRdb D assignment of TRBD1 cannot be verified. The germline CDR1 and CDR2 sequences are SNHLY and FYNNEI. This CDR3 spans 15 amino acids. CDR3 region: CASSAQTGGPYGYTF. The entire variable domain, with the rest obtained from reference TRBV2 and TRBJ1-2, is as follows: EPEVTQTPSHQVTQMGQEVILRCVPISNHLYFYWYRQILGQKVEFLVSFYNNEISEKSEIFDDQFSVERPDGSNFTLKIRSTKLEDSAMYFCASSAQTGGPYGYTFGSGTRLTVV.

The V call is TRBV18, the J call TRBJ2-3. Germline V gene lookup returns CDR1 KGHSH and CDR2 LQKENI. The CDR3 loop spans 16 amino acids. The CDR3: CASSPGLRTFTDTQYF.

The rearrangement uses TRBV12-3 or TRBV12-4 and TRBJ2-3; without DNA, the TCRdb call of TRBD1 cannot be checked. This CDR3 spans 14 amino acids. The CDR3 sequence: CASSFGTTTDTQYF.

V usage is TRBV18 and J usage is TRBJ1-5. The V gene's germline CDR1 is KGHSH and CDR2 LQKENI. The CDR3 runs to 16 residues. The CDR3 sequence is CASSPLDRAPNQPQHF.